These T cell receptor beta chains were read from a single sample in a study of T cells after yellow fever vaccination. From the 5' RACE reads, TCRdb called clonotypes with MiXCR, one entry per CDR3 protein. Here the sample spans approximately 450,000 distinct CDR3 sequences, under 20% being singletons. The source material was PBMCs, sampled before the yellow fever booster vaccination. The receptor source for this set is a man younger than 35 who received the YFV17D yellow fever vaccine. Each CDR3 is given with its conserved first and last residue. D genes are given only for firm matches. The size field is filled for only some rows; it gives once, few, many or a size class.

NA	few	TRBV5-5	TRBJ2-1	CASSLLGDSYNEQFF	TGTGCCAGCAGCTTATTGGGCGATTCCTACAATGAGCAGTTCTTC
NA	NA	TRBV28	TRBJ1-2	CASSLDRRRAGGYTF	TGTGCCAGCAGTTTGGATCGGAGGAGGGCAGGTGGCTACACCTTC
NA	few	TRBV20-1	TRBJ1-6	CSARDFLMSSYNSPLHF	TGCAGTGCTAGAGATTTTCTGATGAGCTCCTATAATTCACCCCTCCACTTT
NA	few	TRBV20-1	TRBJ1-4	CSALGTLLQGASNEKLFF	TGCAGTGCTTTGGGAACCCTACTACAGGGTGCGAGTAATGAAAAACTGTTTTTT
NA	NA	TRBV7-2	TRBJ1-6	CASSSPTGATGDNSPLHF	TGTGCCAGCAGTTCCCCAACCGGGGCCACGGGCGATAATTCACCCCTCCACTTT
NA	NA	TRBV4-1	TRBJ2-5	CASSPPLSETQYF	TGCGCCAGCAGCCCCCCGCTTTCAGAGACCCAGTACTTC
NA	few	TRBV5-1	TRBJ2-2	CASSLRGVPNTGELFF	TGCGCCAGCAGCTTGAGGGGGGTTCCGAACACCGGGGAGCTGTTTTTT
TRBD1	few	TRBV5-1	TRBJ2-3	CASSLVGQVSTDTQYF	TGCGCCAGCAGCTTGGTGGGACAGGTCAGCACAGATACGCAGTATTTT
NA	many	TRBV12-3/TRBV12-4	TRBJ2-3	CASSFRGHPYTQYF	TGTGCCAGCAGTTTCCGCGGACACCCCTATACGCAGTATTTT
TRBD1	NA	TRBV20-1	TRBJ1-6	CSARDRRGNSPLHF	TGCAGTGCGAGGGACAGGAGGGGTAATTCACCCCTCCACTTT
NA	NA	TRBV29-1	TRBJ1-2	CSVDLGTNNYGYTF	TGCAGCGTTGATTTGGGGACAAATAACTATGGCTACACCTTC
NA	NA	TRBV7-6	TRBJ1-3	CASSAGGAGSGNTIYF	TGTGCCAGCAGCGCAGGTGGTGCGGGCTCTGGAAACACCATATATTTT
TRBD1	NA	TRBV9	TRBJ2-2	CASSVLQGPNTGELFF	TGTGCCAGCAGCGTGTTACAGGGGCCGAACACCGGGGAGCTGTTTTTT
TRBD1	few	TRBV20-1	TRBJ2-7	CSGRQGVDEQYF	TGCAGTGGTCGCCAGGGGGTAGACGAGCAGTACTTC
TRBD2	NA	TRBV6-6	TRBJ2-5	CASSTAGGEETQYF	TGTGCCAGCAGTACCGCGGGGGGGGAAGAGACCCAGTACTTC
NA	few	TRBV21-1	TRBJ2-7	CASSRGGGAGYEQYF	TGTGCCAGCAGCCGAGGGGGAGGGGCAGGGTACGAGCAGTACTTC
TRBD2	NA	TRBV9	TRBJ2-7	CASSVGEGPYEQYF	TGTGCCAGCAGCGTAGGGGAGGGACCGTACGAGCAGTACTTC